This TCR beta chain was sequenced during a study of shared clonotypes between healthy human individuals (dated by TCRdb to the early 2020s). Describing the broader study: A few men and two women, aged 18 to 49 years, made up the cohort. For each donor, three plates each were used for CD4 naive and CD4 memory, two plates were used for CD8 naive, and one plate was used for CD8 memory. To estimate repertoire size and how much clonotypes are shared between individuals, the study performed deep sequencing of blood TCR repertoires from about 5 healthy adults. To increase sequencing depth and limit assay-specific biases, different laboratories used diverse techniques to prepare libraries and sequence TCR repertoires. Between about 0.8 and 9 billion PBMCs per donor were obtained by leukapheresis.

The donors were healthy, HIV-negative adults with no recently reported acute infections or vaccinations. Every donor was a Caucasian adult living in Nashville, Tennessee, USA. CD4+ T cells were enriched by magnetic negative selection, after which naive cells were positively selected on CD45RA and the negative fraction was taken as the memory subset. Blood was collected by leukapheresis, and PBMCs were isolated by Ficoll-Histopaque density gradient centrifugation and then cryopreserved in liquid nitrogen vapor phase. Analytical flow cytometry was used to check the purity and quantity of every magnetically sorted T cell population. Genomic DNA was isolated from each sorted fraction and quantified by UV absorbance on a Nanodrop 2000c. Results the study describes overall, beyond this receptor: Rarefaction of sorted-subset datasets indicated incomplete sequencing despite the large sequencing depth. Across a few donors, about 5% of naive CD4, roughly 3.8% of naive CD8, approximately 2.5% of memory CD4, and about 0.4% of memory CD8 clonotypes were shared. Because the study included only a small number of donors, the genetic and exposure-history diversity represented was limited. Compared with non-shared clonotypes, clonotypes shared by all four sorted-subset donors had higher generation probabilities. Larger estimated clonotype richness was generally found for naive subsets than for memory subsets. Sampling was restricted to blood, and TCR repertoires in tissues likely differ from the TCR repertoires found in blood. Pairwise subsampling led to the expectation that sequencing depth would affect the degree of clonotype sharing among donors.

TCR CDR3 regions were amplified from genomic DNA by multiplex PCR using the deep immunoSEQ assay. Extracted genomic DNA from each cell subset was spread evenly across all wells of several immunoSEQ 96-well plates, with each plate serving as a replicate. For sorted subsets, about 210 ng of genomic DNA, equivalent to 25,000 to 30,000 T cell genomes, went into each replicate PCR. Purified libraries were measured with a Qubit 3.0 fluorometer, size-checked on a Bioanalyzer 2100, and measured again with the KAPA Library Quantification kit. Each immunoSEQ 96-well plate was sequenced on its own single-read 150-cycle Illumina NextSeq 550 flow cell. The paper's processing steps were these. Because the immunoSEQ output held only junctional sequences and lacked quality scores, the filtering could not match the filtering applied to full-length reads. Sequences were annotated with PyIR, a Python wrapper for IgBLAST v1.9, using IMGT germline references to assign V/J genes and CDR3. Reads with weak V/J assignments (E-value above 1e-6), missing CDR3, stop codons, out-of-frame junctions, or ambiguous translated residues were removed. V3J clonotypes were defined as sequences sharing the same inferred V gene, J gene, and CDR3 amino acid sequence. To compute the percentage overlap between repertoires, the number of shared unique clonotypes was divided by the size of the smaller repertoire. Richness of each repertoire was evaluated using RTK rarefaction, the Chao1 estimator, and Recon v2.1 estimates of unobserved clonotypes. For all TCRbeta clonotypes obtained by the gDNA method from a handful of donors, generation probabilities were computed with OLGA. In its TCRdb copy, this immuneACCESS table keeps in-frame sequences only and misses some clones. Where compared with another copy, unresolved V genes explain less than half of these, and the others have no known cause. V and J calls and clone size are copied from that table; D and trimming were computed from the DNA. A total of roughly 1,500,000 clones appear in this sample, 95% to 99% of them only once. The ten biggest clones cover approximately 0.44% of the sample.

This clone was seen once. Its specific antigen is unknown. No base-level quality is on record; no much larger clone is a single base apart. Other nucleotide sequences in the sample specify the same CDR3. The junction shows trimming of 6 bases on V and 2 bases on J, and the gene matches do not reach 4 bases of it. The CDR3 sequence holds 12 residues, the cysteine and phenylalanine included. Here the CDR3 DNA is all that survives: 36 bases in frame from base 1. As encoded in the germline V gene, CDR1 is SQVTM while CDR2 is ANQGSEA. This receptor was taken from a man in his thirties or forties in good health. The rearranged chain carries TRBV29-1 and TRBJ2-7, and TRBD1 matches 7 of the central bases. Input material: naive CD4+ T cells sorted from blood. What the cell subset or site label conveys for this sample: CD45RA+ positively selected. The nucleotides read TGCAGCGTCAGGGACAGCCCCTACGAGCAGTACTTC. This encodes CSVRDSPYEQYF.